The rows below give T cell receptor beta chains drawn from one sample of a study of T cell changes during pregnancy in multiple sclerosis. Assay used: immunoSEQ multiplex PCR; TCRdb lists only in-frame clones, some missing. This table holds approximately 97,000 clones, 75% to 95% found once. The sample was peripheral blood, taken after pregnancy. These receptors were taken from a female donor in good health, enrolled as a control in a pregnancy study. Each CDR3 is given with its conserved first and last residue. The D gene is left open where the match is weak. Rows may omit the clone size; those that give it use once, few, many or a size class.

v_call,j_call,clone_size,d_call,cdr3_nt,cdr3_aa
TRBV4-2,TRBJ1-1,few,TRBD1,TGTGCCAGCAGCCCTGAACGGGACAGGACAGCTTTCTTT,CASSPERDRTAFF
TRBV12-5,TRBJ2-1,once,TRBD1,TGTGCTAGTGGGCCCGGGACAGGGTTTATCAATGAGCAGTTCTTC,CASGPGTGFINEQFF
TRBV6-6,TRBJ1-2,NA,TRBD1,TGTGCCAGCAGTTACCAACAGGGGGCGCGCATCAATGGCTACACCTTC,CASSYQQGARINGYTF
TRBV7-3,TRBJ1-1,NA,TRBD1,TGTGCCAGCAGGAAGGACAGGATGAACACTGAAGCTTTCTTT,CASRKDRMNTEAFF
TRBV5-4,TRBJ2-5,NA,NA,TGTGCCAGCAGCTTCGGGGGACGATCACAAGAGACCCAGTACTTC,CASSFGGRSQETQYF
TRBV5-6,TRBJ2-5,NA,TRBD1,TGTGCCAGCAGCCTCGACAGGGGGCAAGAGACCCAGTACTTC,CASSLDRGQETQYF
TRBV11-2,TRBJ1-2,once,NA,TGTGCCAGCAGCTTAGCCGGGGGTGGCTACACCTTC,CASSLAGGGYTF
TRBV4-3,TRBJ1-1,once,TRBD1,TGCGCCAGCAGCCAAAGGACAGGGCTGAACACTGAAGCTTTCTTT,CASSQRTGLNTEAFF
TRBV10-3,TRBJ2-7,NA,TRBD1,TGTGCCATCAGTAACCGGGACAGTAACTCCGAGCAGTACTTC,CAISNRDSNSEQYF
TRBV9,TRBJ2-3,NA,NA,TGTGCCAGCAGCGTTGAGAGCGCAGATACGCAGTATTTT,CASSVESADTQYF
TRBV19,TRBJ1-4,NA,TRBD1,TGTGCCAGTAGTGACCGACAGGGATTCAGTGAAAAACTGTTTTTT,CASSDRQGFSEKLFF
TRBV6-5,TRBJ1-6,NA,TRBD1,TGTGCCAGCAGACCCGGACAGGCCCATTCACCCCTCCACTTT,CASRPGQAHSPLHF
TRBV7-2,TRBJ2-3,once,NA,TGTGCCAGCAGCTTTCGGGTTACAGATACGCAGTATTTT,CASSFRVTDTQYF
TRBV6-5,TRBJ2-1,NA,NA,TGTGCCAGCACGTCGTGGCTCCATGAGCAGTTCTTC,CASTSWLHEQFF
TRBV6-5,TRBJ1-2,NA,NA,TGTGCCAGCAGTTACAGGGGCCCAGGGGATGGCTACACCTTC,CASSYRGPGDGYTF
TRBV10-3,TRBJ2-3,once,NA,TGTGCCATCAAGGCGGGAGATACGCAGTATTTT,CAIKAGDTQYF
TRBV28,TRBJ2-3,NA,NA,TGTGCCAGCAGTACCCGGGTCGGCACAGATACGCAGTATTTT,CASSTRVGTDTQYF
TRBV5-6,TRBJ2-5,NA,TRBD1,TGTGCCAGCAGCTTGGAACGGACAGGGGGTGGAGAGACCCAGTACTTC,CASSLERTGGGETQYF
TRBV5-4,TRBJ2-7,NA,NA,TGTGCCAGCGGCGACAGCTACGAGCAGTACTTC,CASGDSYEQYF
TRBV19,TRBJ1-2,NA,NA,TGTGCCAGTAGTCCAGGGCCCTATGGCTACACCTTC,CASSPGPYGYTF
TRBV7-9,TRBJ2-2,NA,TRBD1,TGTGCCAGCAGCTCCCGGGACAGAGACACCGGGGAGCTGTTTTTT,CASSSRDRDTGELFF
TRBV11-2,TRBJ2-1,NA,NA,TGTGCCAGCAGCTTAGTCCAGGGCCGGTACAATGAGCAGTTCTTC,CASSLVQGRYNEQFF
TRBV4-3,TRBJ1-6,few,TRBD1,TGCGCCAGCAGCCCTAGACAGGGAATTTATTCACCCCTCCACTTT,CASSPRQGIYSPLHF
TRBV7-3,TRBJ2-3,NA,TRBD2,TGTGCCAGCAGCTTGACTAGCGGGGGGTCTAGCACAGATACGCAGTATTTT,CASSLTSGGSSTDTQYF
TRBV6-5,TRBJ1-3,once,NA,TGTGCCAGCATCCCACCGGGAATCTCTGGAAACACCATATATTTT,CASIPPGISGNTIYF
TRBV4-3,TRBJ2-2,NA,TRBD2,TGCGCCAGCAGCCAAGGCGTGGGACTATCTGCCGGGGAGCTGTTTTTT,CASSQGVGLSAGELFF